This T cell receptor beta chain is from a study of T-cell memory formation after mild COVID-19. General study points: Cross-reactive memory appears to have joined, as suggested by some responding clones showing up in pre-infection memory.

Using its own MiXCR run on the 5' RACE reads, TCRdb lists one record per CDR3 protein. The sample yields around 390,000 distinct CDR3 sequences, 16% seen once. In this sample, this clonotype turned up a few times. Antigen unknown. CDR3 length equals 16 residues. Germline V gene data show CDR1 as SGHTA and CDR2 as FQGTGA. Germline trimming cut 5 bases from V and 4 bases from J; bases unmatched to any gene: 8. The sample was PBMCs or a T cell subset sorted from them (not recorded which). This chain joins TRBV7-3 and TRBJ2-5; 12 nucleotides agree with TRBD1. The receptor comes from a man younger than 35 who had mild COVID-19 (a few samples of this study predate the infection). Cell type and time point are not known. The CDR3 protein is CASSLYRDRGRETQYF. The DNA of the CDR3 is TGTGCCAGCAGCCTCTACCGGGACAGGGGGCGAGAGACCCAGTACTTC.